Each of the 3 T cell receptor beta chains below was sequenced from the same sample in a study of beta chain features in type 1 diabetes. Overall study results and limits: Significant though moderate, a shortening of TCRB CDR3s appeared in all four CD4+ subsets of Type 1 diabetes patients.

Antigens of these TCRs are unknown. Since all of the isolated RNA was reverse transcribed, expressed TCRB transcripts were what got sequenced. Some clones are missing from TCRdb's copy, which holds only in-frame ones; the method was immunoSEQ multiplex PCR. This sample has under 300,000 clones, with roughly 25% found just once. Sequenced material: naive CD4+ T cells from blood. The receptors stem from a woman between 25 and 40 years old with type 1 diabetes.

This clone was picked up a small number of times. This chain's CDR3 is CASSLRASHNEQFF. Here the CDR3 DNA reads TGTGCCAGCAGCCTTAGGGCTAGCCACAATGAGCAGTTCTTC. The chain links TRBV7-2 to TRBJ2-1; TRBD2 is a possible D gene (5 bases). In germline, CDR1 is SGHTA, CDR2 FQGNSA. V shed 5 bases and J shed 5 bases, with 13 bases lying between them. This CDR3 is 14 amino acids long.

This clone was detected a few times. V and J are TRBV5-4 and TRBJ2-1, with a possible D match to TRBD1 (6 bases). The V gene's germline CDR1 is SGHNT and CDR2 YYREEE (reference sequence). There are 15 residues in the CDR3. V shed 2 bases and J shed 7 bases, with 16 bases lying between them. In nucleotides, the CDR3 is TGTGCCAGCAGCTTTAGGGACATTTCATGGAATGAGCAGTTCTTC. This codes for CASSFRDISWNEQFF.

The chain recombines TRBV28 with TRBJ2-5; 9 bases map to TRBD1. V dropped 2 bases and J dropped 2; count of bases not matched to a gene: 9. The germline gives CDR1 MDHEN, CDR2 SYDVKM. This CDR3 contains 17 residues. The CDR3 loop reads CASSLSRTGTGQETQYF. CDR3 coding DNA: TGTGCCAGCAGTTTAAGCCGTACCGGGACAGGGCAAGAGACCCAGTACTTC.